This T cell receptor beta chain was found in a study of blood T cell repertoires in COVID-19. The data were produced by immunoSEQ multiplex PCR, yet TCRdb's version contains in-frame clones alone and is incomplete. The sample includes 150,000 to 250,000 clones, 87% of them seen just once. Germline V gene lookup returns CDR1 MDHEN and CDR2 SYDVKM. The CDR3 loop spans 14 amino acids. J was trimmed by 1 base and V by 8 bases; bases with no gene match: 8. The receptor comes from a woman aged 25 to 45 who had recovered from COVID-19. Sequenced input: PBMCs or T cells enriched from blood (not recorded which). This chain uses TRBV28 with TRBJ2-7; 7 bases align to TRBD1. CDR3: CASLRHRGSYEQYF. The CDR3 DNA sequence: TGTGCCAGCCTAAGACACAGGGGATCCTACGAGCAGTACTTC.